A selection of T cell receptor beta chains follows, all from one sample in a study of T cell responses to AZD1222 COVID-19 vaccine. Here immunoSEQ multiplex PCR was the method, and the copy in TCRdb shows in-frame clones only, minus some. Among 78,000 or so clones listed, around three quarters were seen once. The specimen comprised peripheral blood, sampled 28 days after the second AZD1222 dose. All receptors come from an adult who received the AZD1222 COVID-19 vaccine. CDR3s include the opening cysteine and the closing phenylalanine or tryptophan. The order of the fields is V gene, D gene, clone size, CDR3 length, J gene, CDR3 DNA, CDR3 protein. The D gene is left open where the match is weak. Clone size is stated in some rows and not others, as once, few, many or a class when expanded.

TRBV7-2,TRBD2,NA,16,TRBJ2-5,TGTGCCAGCAGCTCGGGACTAGCGGGGGTAAAAGAGACCCAGTACTTC,CASSSGLAGVKETQYF
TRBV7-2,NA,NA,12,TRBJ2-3,TGTGCCAGCAGCTTAGGCGCAGATACGCAGTATTTT,CASSLGADTQYF
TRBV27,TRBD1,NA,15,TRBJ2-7,TGTGCCAGCAGTTTCTACGGGACAGGGGACTACGAGCAGTACTTC,CASSFYGTGDYEQYF
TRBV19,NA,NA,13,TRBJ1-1,TGTGCCAGTAGTGGAATTATGAACACTGAAGCTTTCTTT,CASSGIMNTEAFF
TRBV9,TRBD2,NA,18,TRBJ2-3,TGTGCCAGCAGCGTAGGAGGGTTAGCGGGGGAAAACACAGATACGCAGTATTTT,CASSVGGLAGENTDTQYF
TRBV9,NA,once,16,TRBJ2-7,TGTGCCAGCAGCGTCGGACCGGACTTAACGACCTACGAGCAGTACTTC,CASSVGPDLTTYEQYF
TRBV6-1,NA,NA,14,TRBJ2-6,TGTGCCAGCAGTGACGACTCTGGGGCCAACGTCCTGACTTTC,CASSDDSGANVLTF
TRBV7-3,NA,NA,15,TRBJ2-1,TGTGCCAGCAGCTCAACAGGGGGGGCCGGCAATGAGCAGTTCTTC,CASSSTGGAGNEQFF
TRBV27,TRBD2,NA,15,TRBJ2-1,TGTGCCAGCAGTCCCGTCGCGGGGGGTGAACATGAGCAGTTCTTC,CASSPVAGGEHEQFF
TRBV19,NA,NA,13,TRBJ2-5,TGTGCCAGTACTACTGGGCGGGCGGAGACCCAGTACTTC,CASTTGRAETQYF
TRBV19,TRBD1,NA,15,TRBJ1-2,TGTGCCAGTTTTCAATCCGGGACAGGGGTGCAGGGCTACACCTTC,CASFQSGTGVQGYTF
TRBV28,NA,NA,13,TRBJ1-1,TGTGCCAGCAGTTTGGGCAGAGCGACTGAAGCTTTCTTT,CASSLGRATEAFF
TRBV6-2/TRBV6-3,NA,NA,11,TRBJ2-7,TGTGCCAGCAGTTACTGGTACGAGCAGTACTTC,CASSYWYEQYF
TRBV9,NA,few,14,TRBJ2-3,TGTGCCAGCAGCGTAAAGTCTCTCACAGATACGCAGTATTTT,CASSVKSLTDTQYF
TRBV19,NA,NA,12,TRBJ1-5,TGTGCCAGTAGTGGGGCTGCTCAGCCCCAGCATTTT,CASSGAAQPQHF
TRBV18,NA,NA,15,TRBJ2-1,TGTGCCAGCTCACCCGTGCAGGCGGGGAACAATGAGCAGTTCTTC,CASSPVQAGNNEQFF
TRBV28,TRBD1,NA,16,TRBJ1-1,TGTGCCAGCAGCCCCGGGACAGGGGGGGTGGACACTGAAGCTTTCTTT,CASSPGTGGVDTEAFF
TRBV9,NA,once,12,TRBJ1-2,TGTGCCAGCAGCGTACTGGGGCGCGGCTACACCTTC,CASSVLGRGYTF
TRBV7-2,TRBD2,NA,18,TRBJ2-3,TGTGCCAGCAGTCTGTTCAAGCGGGAGGGCCTCTTGACAGATACGCAGTATTTT,CASSLFKREGLLTDTQYF
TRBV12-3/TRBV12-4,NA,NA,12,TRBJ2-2,TGTGCCAGCAGTTTCTACCCCGGGGAGCTGTTTTTT,CASSFYPGELFF
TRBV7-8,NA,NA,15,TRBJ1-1,TGTGCCAGCAGCTTAGCGCCCATCGGGGACACTGAAGCTTTCTTT,CASSLAPIGDTEAFF
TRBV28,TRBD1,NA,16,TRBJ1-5,TGTGCCAGCAGTTTATTCCAAGGACAGGGGGTTCAGCCCCAGCATTTT,CASSLFQGQGVQPQHF
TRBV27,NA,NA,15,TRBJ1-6,TGTGCCAGCAGTTTATCCTCCGAACGGGGTTCACCCCTCCACTTT,CASSLSSERGSPLHF
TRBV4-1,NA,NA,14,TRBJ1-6,TGCGCCAGCAGCCAAGAAACGGGCTATTCACCCCTCCACTTT,CASSQETGYSPLHF
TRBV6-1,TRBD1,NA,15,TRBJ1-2,TGTGCCAGCAGTGATGGACAGGGCCCTAACTATGGCTACACCTTC,CASSDGQGPNYGYTF
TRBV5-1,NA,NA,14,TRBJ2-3,TGCGCCAGCAGCTTGGGGGCAAGAACAGATACGCAGTATTTT,CASSLGARTDTQYF
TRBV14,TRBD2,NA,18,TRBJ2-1,TGTGCCAGCAGCCACGCACAATTCGGACTAGCACAGGGCAATGAGCAGTTCTTC,CASSHAQFGLAQGNEQFF
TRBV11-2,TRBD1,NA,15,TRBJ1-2,TGTGCCAGCAGCCCTGCCGGGACAGGGGGCTATGGCTACACCTTC,CASSPAGTGGYGYTF
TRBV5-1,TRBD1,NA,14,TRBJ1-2,TGCGCCAGCAGCACCGAAGGACAGGGAGGCGGCTACACCTTC,CASSTEGQGGGYTF
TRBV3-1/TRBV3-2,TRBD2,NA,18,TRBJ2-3,TGTGCCAGCAGCTCGATGGGGGGACTAGCGGGTGTGGTAGATACGCAGTATTTT,CASSSMGGLAGVVDTQYF
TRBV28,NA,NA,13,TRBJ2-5,TGTGCCAGCAGTTTATCGTGGGGGGAGACCCAGTACTTC,CASSLSWGETQYF
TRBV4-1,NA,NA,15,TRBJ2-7,TGCGCCAGCAGCCAAGAGCAGTCGCCCTCCTACGAGCAGTACTTC,CASSQEQSPSYEQYF
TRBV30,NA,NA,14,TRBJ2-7,TGTGCCTGGGAGAGATCTTCGGGGTCCTACGAGCAGTACTTC,CAWERSSGSYEQYF
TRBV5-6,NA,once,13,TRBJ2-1,TGTGCCAGCAGCTGGGGCGGCGCTAGTGAGCAGTTCTTC,CASSWGGASEQFF
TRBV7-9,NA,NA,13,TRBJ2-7,TGTGCCAGCAGCTTAGGACCTAACTACGAGCAGTACTTC,CASSLGPNYEQYF
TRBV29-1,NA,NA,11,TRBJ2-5,TGCAGCGTTGACCGGCAGGGGACCCAGTACTTC,CSVDRQGTQYF
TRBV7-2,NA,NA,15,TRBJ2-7,TGTGCCAGCAGCTTAGCCGGCAGGGGGGGCTACGAGCAGTACTTC,CASSLAGRGGYEQYF
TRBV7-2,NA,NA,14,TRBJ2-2,TGTGCCAGCAGCGATCCTATAAGTGGCGGGGAGCTGTTTTTT,CASSDPISGGELFF
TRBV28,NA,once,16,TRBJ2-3,TGTGCCAGCAGTTTGTCTGGGCACGCGGGCACAGATACGCAGTATTTT,CASSLSGHAGTDTQYF
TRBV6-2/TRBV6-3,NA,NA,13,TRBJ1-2,TGTGCCAGCAGCCTCAGCGGAGTAGAAGGCTACACCTTC,CASSLSGVEGYTF
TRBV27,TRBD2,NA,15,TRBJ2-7,TGTGCCAGCAGGCGTAGACTAGCGGGATCCTACGAGCAGTACTTC,CASRRRLAGSYEQYF
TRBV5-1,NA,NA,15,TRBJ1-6,TGCGCCAGCAGCTTGGGGAGTACCTATAATTCACCCCTCCACTTT,CASSLGSTYNSPLHF
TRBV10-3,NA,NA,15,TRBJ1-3,TGTGCCATCAGATCCGGGACACCTTCTGGAAACACCATATATTTT,CAIRSGTPSGNTIYF
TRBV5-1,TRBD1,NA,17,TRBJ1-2,TGCGCCAGCAACCCCCTGGACGAAGGGGGCTCGAACTATGGCTACACCTTC,CASNPLDEGGSNYGYTF
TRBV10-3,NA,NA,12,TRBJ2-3,TGTGCCATCAGTGGAGACACAGATACGCAGTATTTT,CAISGDTDTQYF
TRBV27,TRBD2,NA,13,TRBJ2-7,TGTGCCAGCAGTTTAGGACTAGCCTACGAGCAGTACTTC,CASSLGLAYEQYF
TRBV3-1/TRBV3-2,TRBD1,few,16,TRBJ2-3,TGTGCCAGCAGCTACTGGACAGGGTCTGCCGCAGATACGCAGTATTTT,CASSYWTGSAADTQYF
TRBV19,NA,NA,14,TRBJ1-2,TGTGCCAGTAAAACAGGGATAGCTAACTATGGCTACACCTTC,CASKTGIANYGYTF